What follows are 27 T cell receptor beta chains derived from one specimen sequenced in a study of cytomegalovirus exposure and HLA in healthy donors. Both 60 Vbeta primers and 13 Jbeta primers went into the PCR. Clones were read by immunoSEQ multiplex PCR, and TCRdb kept only the in-frame ones, dropping some. This sample's table reports 110,000 to 150,000 clones. Sample: PBMCs. The receptors were sampled from a young woman in good health and CMV-seronegative.

The chain uses TRBV5-1 and TRBJ2-3; a weak D match, TRBD1 (5 bases). V lost 0 bases, J lost 3 bases, and 8 bases lay in between. CDR1 and CDR2 (germline): SGHRS, YFSETQ. The CDR3 sequence is 14 residues long. The CDR3 DNA reads TGCGCCAGCAGCTTGGAAGGGGTTACAGATACGCAGTATTTT. It yields the protein CASSLEGVTDTQYF.

This sequence joins TRBV11-1 and TRBJ2-5; a possible D gene is TRBD2 (5 bases). The ends were cut back, 4 bases at V and 2 bases at J, with 8 bases in the middle. The CDR3 runs 13 residues. Germline V gene data show CDR1 as SGHAT and CDR2 as FQDESV (reference sequence). In DNA, the CDR3 is TGTGCCAGCAGCTCTGGGGAGCAAGAGACCCAGTACTTC. Translating gives CASSSGEQETQYF.

The genes are TRBV28 and TRBJ1-2; the D is unclear. The CDR3 has 12 residues. Trimming left V 3 bases short and J 4 bases short, with 6 bases between. CDR1 MDHEN and CDR2 SYDVKM come from the germline V gene. CDR3 nucleotides: TGTGCCAGCAGTTTGGGCTTCTATGGCTACACCTTC. It codes for CASSLGFYGYTF.

This chain joins TRBV27 and TRBJ2-5; tentative D call: TRBD1 (5 bases). This CDR3 region has 16 residues. CDR1 MNHEY and CDR2 SMNVEV come from the germline V gene (reference sequence). V shed 1 base and J shed 4 bases, with 16 bases lying between them. The CDR3 nucleotides read TGTGCCAGCAGTTTATATGCTACCATGGGGCCAGAGACCCAGTACTTC. It translates to CASSLYATMGPETQYF.

This chain links TRBV12-5 with TRBJ1-1; no definite D call. In germline, CDR1 is LGHNT, CDR2 FRNRAP. The CDR3 is 18 amino acids. Trimming took 2 bases from V and 0 from J, leaving 19 bases between them. CDR3 amino acids: CASGLLPTALAVNTEAFF. The DNA of the CDR3 is TGTGCTAGTGGTTTGTTACCCACGGCACTGGCGGTGAACACTGAAGCTTTCTTT.

This chain uses TRBV7-6 with TRBJ2-2, with 10 bases matching TRBD2. With V trimmed by 1 base and J by 1 base, 9 bases remained unmatched. This CDR3 is built from 19 residues. Germline CDR1 reads SGHVS; CDR2 reads FNYEAQ. CDR3 amino acids: CASSLVLPSGSGNTGELFF. The CDR3 region has the DNA TGTGCCAGCAGCTTAGTCCTACCTAGCGGGAGTGGGAACACCGGGGAGCTGTTTTTT.

This rearrangement joins TRBV4-1 to TRBJ2-5, with D maybe TRBD2 (5 bases). CDR3 length equals 13 residues. Germline V CDR1 and CDR2: MGHRA, YSYEKL. V was pared by 4 bases and J by 2 bases, with 8 bases between. The CDR3 DNA follows: TGCGCCAGCAGCCCGGACTCACAAGAGACCCAGTACTTC. Encoded protein: CASSPDSQETQYF.

The chain links TRBV19 to TRBJ2-2, with D tentatively TRBD1 (5 bases). The V and J ends lost 4 bases and 1 base respectively, with 10 bases between them. CDR1 is LNHDA, CDR2 SQIVND, per germline (reference sequence). The CDR3 length is 15 residues. The CDR3 sequence is CASSTLDMNTGELFF. CDR3 in DNA: TGTGCCAGTAGTACTCTGGACATGAACACCGGGGAGCTGTTTTTT. Full variable domain (outside the CDR3, taken from reference TRBV19 and TRBJ2-2): DGGITQSPKYLFRKEGQNVTLSCEQNLNHDAMYWYRQDPGQGLRLIYYSQIVNDFQKGDIAEGYSVSREKKESFPLTVTSAQKNPTAFYLCASSTLDMNTGELFFGEGSRLTVL.

V usage is TRBV29-1 and J usage is TRBJ2-1; 14 bases map to TRBD2. Germline CDR1 reads SQVTM; CDR2 reads ANQGSEA. The CDR3 has 14 residues. V lost 6 bases and J lost 8; bases outside the gene matches: 6. CDR3 in amino acids: CSVTGTSGSDEQFF. The CDR3 nucleotides are TGCAGCGTGACGGGGACTAGCGGGAGTGATGAGCAGTTCTTC.

The rearrangement joins TRBV5-4 to TRBJ2-2; 8 bases map to TRBD1. The trim removed 0 bases at V and 4 bases at J, leaving 5 bases unmatched. This CDR3 region has 16 residues. Germline loops: CDR1 SGHNT, CDR2 YYREEE (reference sequence). The CDR3 bases are TGTGCCAGCAGCTTGGGCTGGACAGGGCGCACCGGGGAGCTGTTTTTT. Its protein is CASSLGWTGRTGELFF.

This chain uses TRBV10-2 with TRBJ1-2; D ambiguous. This CDR3 contains 13 residues. The ends were cut back, 2 bases at V and 8 bases at J, with 12 bases in the middle. Germline V gene lookup returns CDR1 WSHSY and CDR2 SAAADI. CDR3 region: CASSEGDVGGYTF. CDR3 nucleotide sequence: TGCGCCAGCAGTGAGGGAGATGTAGGCGGCTACACCTTC.

The CDR3 spells CASGGRGNTEAFF. CDR3 bases: TGTGCCAGCGGCGGACGGGGGAACACTGAAGCTTTCTTT. The chain has TRBV7-8 and TRBJ1-1; D call uncertain. With 8 bases removed from V and 1 base from J, the gap between germline ends came to 11 bases. Germline CDR1 is SGHVS and CDR2 is FQNEAQ. The CDR3 consists of 13 residues.

This chain uses TRBV4-3 with TRBJ2-6; TRBD1 is a possible D gene (6 bases). The CDR3 length is 18 residues. Trimming cost V 5 bases and J 0 bases, with 17 bases left between them. Germline loops: CDR1 LGHNA, CDR2 YSLEER. The CDR3, as DNA: TGCGCCAGCAGCAAAAAGACAGGAATGATCTCTGGGGCCAACGTCCTGACTTTC. Residues: CASSKKTGMISGANVLTF.

The chain couples TRBV27 to TRBJ2-5; 13 nucleotides agree with TRBD2. Germline-derived CDR1 and CDR2 are MNHEY and SMNVEV (reference sequence). After removal of 9 bases from V and 6 bases from J, the junction contained 4 bases not matched to a gene. CDR3 size: 13 residues. CDR3 sequence: CASGLAGDKTQYF. The CDR3 DNA is TGTGCCAGTGGACTAGCGGGAGATAAGACCCAGTACTTC.

V is TRBV4-1 and J is TRBJ1-2; 7 bases are shared with TRBD1. This CDR3 region has 15 residues. V dropped 3 bases and J dropped 8; count of bases not matched to a gene: 12. Germline V gives CDR1 MGHRA, CDR2 YSYEKL. This CDR3 is CASSQNQDRARGYTF. The CDR3 bases are TGCGCCAGCAGCCAGAATCAAGACAGGGCACGAGGCTACACCTTC.

The V and J genes are TRBV7-9 and TRBJ1-4; TRBD1 agrees at 7 bases. Germline-derived CDR1 and CDR2 are SEHNR and FQNEAQ (reference sequence). The CDR3 is 16 residues long. With V trimmed by 1 base and J by 7 bases, 9 bases remained unmatched. CDR3 sequence: CASSLEVLGGGEKLFF. The CDR3 bases are TGTGCCAGCAGCTTAGAGGTACTAGGGGGCGGTGAAAAACTGTTTTTT.

As DNA, the CDR3 is TGCGCCAGCAGCCGTCAAGCGGGTCTTGGGGCCAACGTCCTGACTTTC. As protein: CASSRQAGLGANVLTF. The chain is built from TRBV4-3 and TRBJ2-6; a weak D match, TRBD2 (6 bases). The CDR3 is made up of 16 amino acids. V lost 4 bases and J lost 3, with 13 bases in between. Germline assignment: CDR1 LGHNA and CDR2 YSLEER.

The chain couples TRBV28 to TRBJ1-5, with D possibly matching TRBD1 (5 bases). The CDR3 has 12 amino acids. From germline, CDR1 is MDHEN and CDR2 SYDVKM. The CDR3 region has the DNA TGTGTCTCCGGGGGGTCTACTCAGCCCCAGCATTTT. It yields the protein CVSGGSTQPQHF.

This sequence joins TRBV7-2 and TRBJ2-1; perhaps TRBD1 as D (6 bases). The CDR3 has 13 amino acids. The germline CDR1 and CDR2 sequences are SGHTA and FQGNSA. Trimming cost V 3 bases and J 7 bases, with 10 bases left between them. The CDR3 protein is CASSFATGNEQFF. CDR3 DNA: TGTGCCAGCAGCTTTGCCACAGGGAATGAGCAGTTCTTC.

The chain couples TRBV19 to TRBJ1-5; 7 nucleotides align to TRBD1. V lost 5 bases to trimming and J lost 6 bases; unmatched junction nucleotides: 7. CDR1 LNHDA and CDR2 SQIVND come from the germline V gene (reference sequence). This CDR3 spans 14 amino acids. The CDR3 DNA follows: TGTGCCAGTAGTTTGCAGGGGGGAACTCAGCCCCAGCATTTT. Translating gives CASSLQGGTQPQHF.

The chain couples TRBV12-5 to TRBJ2-7; 7 nucleotides align to TRBD2. This CDR3 contains 16 residues. CDR1 and CDR2 from the germline V gene are LGHNT and FRNRAP. Losses at the gene ends were 1 base for V and 3 bases for J; bases not matched to a gene: 9. The DNA of the CDR3 is TGTGCTAGTGGTTTGGGCGGGGGAGGGTACGGCTACGAGCAGTACTTC. Residues: CASGLGGGGYGYEQYF. Filled out from reference TRBV12-5 and TRBJ2-7, the complete variable domain reads DARVTQTPRHKVTEMGQEVTMRCQPILGHNTVFWYRQTMMQGLELLAYFRNRAPLDDSGMPKDRFSAEMPDATLATLKIQPSEPRDSAVYFCASGLGGGGYGYEQYFGPGTRLTVT.

V usage is TRBV30 and J usage is TRBJ1-2; D gene ambiguous. Trimming removed 5 bases at V and 4 bases at J, with 23 bases between. Germline V CDR1 and CDR2: GTSNPN, SVGIG (reference sequence). This CDR3 has 16 residues. CDR3 amino acids: CAWAPLLGSGSYGYTF. For the CDR3, the DNA is TGTGCCTGGGCCCCGCTCCTCGGATCAGGCAGCTATGGCTACACCTTC.

The V and J genes are TRBV9 and TRBJ2-5; TRBD2 matches at 7 bases. Unmatched junction bases numbered 3, after V lost 0 bases and J lost 4 bases. Germline V gives CDR1 SGDLS, CDR2 YYNGEE. This CDR3 region has 14 residues. The CDR3 protein is CASSVGVAGETQYF. The CDR3, as DNA: TGTGCCAGCAGCGTAGGCGTAGCGGGAGAGACCCAGTACTTC.

V is TRBV2 and J is TRBJ2-7, with D maybe TRBD1 (5 bases). CDR3 length: 16 residues. The V gene's germline CDR1 is SNHLY and CDR2 FYNNEI. The V end lost 4 bases, the J end lost 1 base, and 17 bases lay between the germline ends. CDR3 coding DNA: TGTGCCAGCAGTGCCAGGGCCATGAAACATTCCTACGAGCAGTACGTC. Translated: CASSARAMKHSYEQYV.

The V and J genes are TRBV2 and TRBJ2-1, with 8 bases identical to TRBD2. V lost 10 bases, J lost 6 bases, and 14 bases stayed unmatched. The length of the CDR3 is 15 residues. From germline, CDR1 is SNHLY and CDR2 FYNNEI. CDR3 DNA sequence: TGTGCCACCGAATCACCGGGAGGGCGGGGCAATGAGCAGTTCTTC. Translating gives CATESPGGRGNEQFF.

The rearrangement links TRBV6-6 to TRBJ1-1; TRBD1 is a possible D gene (5 bases). V lost 6 bases and J lost 7, with 12 bases in between. The CDR3 has 12 amino acids. In germline, CDR1 is MNHNY, CDR2 SVGAGI (reference sequence). The CDR3 DNA is TGTGCCAGCAGCCCAACGGGGGGTGAAGCTTTCTTT. This translates into CASSPTGGEAFF.

The chain carries TRBV11-3 and TRBJ1-1; D is unresolved. Germline V lookup: CDR1 SGHNT, CDR2 YENEEA. The CDR3 loop spans 12 amino acids. V was shortened by 0 bases and J by 8 bases, with 7 bases between the two germline ends. CDR3 DNA: TGTGCCAGCAGCTTAGATACCAGGGAAGCTTTCTTT. It encodes CASSLDTREAFF. The full variable domain, in which reference TRBV11-3 and TRBJ1-1 provide the parts outside the CDR3, is EAGVVQSPRYKIIEKKQPVAFWCNPISGHNTLYWYLQNLGQGPELLIRYENEEAVDDSQLPKDRFSAERLKGVDSTLKIQPAELGDSAVYLCASSLDTREAFFGQGTRLTVV.